This T cell receptor beta chain emerged from a study of OX40 agonist ivuxolimab in advanced cancers. Study-wide context: Antecedent anti-PD-1, anti-PD-L1 or anti-CTLA-4 therapy was permissible, with about 39% having received some. Study results and limitations: Some nonresponders also had low normalized T-cell clonal expansion.

Regarding this clone: Its specificity is not known.

V was clipped by 2 bases and J by 5 bases, with 9 bases between them. Germline loops: CDR1 ENHRY, CDR2 SYGVKD. The CDR3 runs 13 residues. Libraries were prepared by immunoSEQ multiplex PCR; TCRdb keeps only in-frame clonotypes and omits some of them. The sample carries around 62,000 clones, 80% to 90% recorded once. This TCR was recovered from an adult with an advanced solid tumor such as melanoma, head and neck, liver or kidney cancer. Here the sequenced sample was CD4+ or CD8+ T cells sorted from blood, taken in a trial of the OX40 agonist ivuxolimab. V gene TRBV10-3 combines with J gene TRBJ1-1; D is uncertain. DNA of the CDR3: TGTGCCATCAGTGAGCAGAAGTGGACTGAAGCTTTCTTT. Translation gives CAISEQKWTEAFF.